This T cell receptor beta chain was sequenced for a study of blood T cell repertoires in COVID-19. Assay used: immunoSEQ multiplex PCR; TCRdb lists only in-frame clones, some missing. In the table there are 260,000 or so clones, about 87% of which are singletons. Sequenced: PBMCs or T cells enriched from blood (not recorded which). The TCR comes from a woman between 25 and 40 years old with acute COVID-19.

The CDR3 nucleotides are TGTGCCAGCAGCTTAGCGCTGGGGGGACACGAGCAGTACTTC. It encodes CASSLALGGHEQYF. The chain links TRBV7-6 to TRBJ2-7, with D possibly matching TRBD2 (6 bases). The CDR3 has 14 residues. V was shortened by 0 bases and J by 5 bases, with 11 bases between the two germline ends. Per germline, CDR1 SGHVS and CDR2 FNYEAQ.